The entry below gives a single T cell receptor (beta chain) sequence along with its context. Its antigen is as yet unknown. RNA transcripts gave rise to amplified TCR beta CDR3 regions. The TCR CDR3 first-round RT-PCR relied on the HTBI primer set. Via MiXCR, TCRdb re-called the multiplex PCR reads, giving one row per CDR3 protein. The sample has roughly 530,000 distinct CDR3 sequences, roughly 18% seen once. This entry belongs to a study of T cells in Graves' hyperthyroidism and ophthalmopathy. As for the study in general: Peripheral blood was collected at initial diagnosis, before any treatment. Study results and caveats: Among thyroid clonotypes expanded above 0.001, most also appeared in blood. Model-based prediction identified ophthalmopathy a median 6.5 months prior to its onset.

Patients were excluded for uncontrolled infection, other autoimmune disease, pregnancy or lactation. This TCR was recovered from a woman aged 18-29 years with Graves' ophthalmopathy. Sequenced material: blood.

CDR3 region: CATSSGDGNYEQYF. DNA of the CDR3: TGTGCCACCTCGAGCGGGGACGGGAACTACGAGCAGTACTTC. V gene TRBV27 combines with J gene TRBJ2-7; 7 bases are shared with TRBD2. Germline loops: CDR1 MNHEY, CDR2 SMNVEV (reference sequence). V gave up 10 bases and J gave up 3 bases; unmatched junction bases: 12. The CDR3 loop spans 14 amino acids.